The T cell receptor (beta chain) described here comes from a study of T cell changes during pregnancy in multiple sclerosis. The CDR3 is 16 residues long. Losses at the gene ends were 2 bases for V and 3 bases for J; bases not matched to a gene: 5. CDR1 is SGHTA and CDR2 is FQGNSA in the germline V gene. This table comes from immunoSEQ multiplex PCR, and its TCRdb copy is limited to in-frame clones, with some not included. The sample carries roughly 93,000 clones, over 80% recorded once. The sample in question was peripheral blood, obtained after pregnancy. The rearrangement joins TRBV7-2 to TRBJ2-3, with TRBD2 matching over 10 bases. The source of this sequence is a female donor with multiple sclerosis, enrolled in a pregnancy study. The CDR3 here is CASSLISGRGTDTQYF. CDR3 nucleotides: TGTGCCAGCAGCTTAATAAGCGGGAGGGGGACAGATACGCAGTATTTT.